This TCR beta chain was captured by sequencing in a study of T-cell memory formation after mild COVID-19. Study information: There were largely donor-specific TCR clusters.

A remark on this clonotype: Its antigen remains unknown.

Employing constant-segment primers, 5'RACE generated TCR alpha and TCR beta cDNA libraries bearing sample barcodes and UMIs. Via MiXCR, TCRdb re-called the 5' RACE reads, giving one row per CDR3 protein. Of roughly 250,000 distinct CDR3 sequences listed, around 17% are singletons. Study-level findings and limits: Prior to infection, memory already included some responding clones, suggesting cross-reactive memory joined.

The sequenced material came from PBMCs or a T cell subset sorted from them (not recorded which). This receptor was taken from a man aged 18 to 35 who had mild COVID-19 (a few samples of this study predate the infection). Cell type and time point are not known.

In nucleotides, the CDR3 is TGCAGTGCTACCCTCACAGGGCAGCCCCAGCATTTT. This sequence encodes CSATLTGQPQHF. The chain carries TRBV20-1 and TRBJ1-5; weak D call: TRBD1 (6 bases). V dropped 4 bases and J dropped 7 bases, with 11 bases sitting between them. Germline V gives CDR1 DFQATT, CDR2 SNEGSKA (reference sequence). The CDR3 has 12 amino acids.